The next 3 T cell receptor beta chains were all read from a single sample in a study of cytomegalovirus exposure and HLA in healthy donors. Primers for the PCR totalled 60 Vbeta and 13 Jbeta. The repertoire was sequenced with immunoSEQ multiplex PCR; TCRdb's copy has only in-frame clones and lacks some. The table has 120,000 to 150,000 clones, around 79% seen once. The sequenced sample consisted of PBMCs. The origin of the receptors is a man aged 35-49 years in good health and CMV-seropositive.

The J gene is TRBJ1-5, the V gene TRBV7-9; D gene ambiguous. The CDR3 extends over 14 amino acids. The V end was cut by 3 bases, the J end by 1 base, with 7 bases between. From germline, CDR1 is SEHNR and CDR2 FQNEAQ (reference sequence). CDR3 in DNA: TGTGCCAGCAGCTTCGACGGGAGCAATCAGCCCCAGCATTTT. This encodes CASSFDGSNQPQHF.

V and J are TRBV5-1 and TRBJ2-1, with 10 positions matching TRBD2. J lost 0 bases, V lost 3 bases, and 12 bases had no gene match. The CDR3 is 19 amino acids. Germline V gene data show CDR1 as SGHRS and CDR2 as YFSETQ. CDR3 sequence: CASSSGLAVQPSSYNEQFF. The CDR3 nucleotides read TGCGCCAGCAGCTCCGGACTAGCGGTTCAACCGAGCTCCTACAATGAGCAGTTCTTC.

Details on this clone: Distinct nucleotide sequences in the sample also encode this CDR3. V gene TRBV10-3 combines with J gene TRBJ2-7; 9 bases are a match to TRBD1. The CDR3 spans 13 residues. Germline V gene lookup returns CDR1 ENHRY and CDR2 SYGVKD. Trimming cost V 6 bases and J 3 bases; bases outside gene matches: 3. CDR3 DNA sequence: TGTGCCATCAGGGGACAGGGCGTCTACGAGCAGTACTTC. It encodes CAIRGQGVYEQYF.